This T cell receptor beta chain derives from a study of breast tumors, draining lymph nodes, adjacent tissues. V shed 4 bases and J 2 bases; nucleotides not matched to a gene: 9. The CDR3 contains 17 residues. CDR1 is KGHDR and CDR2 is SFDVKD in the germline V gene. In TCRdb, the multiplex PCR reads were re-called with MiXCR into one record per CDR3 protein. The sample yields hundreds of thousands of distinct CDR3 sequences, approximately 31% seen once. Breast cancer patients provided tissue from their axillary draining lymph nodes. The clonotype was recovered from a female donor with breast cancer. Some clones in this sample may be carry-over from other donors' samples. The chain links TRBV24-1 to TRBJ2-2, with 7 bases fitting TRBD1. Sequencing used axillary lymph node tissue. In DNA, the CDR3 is TGTGCCACCAGTGAGTCGGGACAGAGGGTAAACACCGGGGAGCTGTTTTTT. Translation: CATSESGQRVNTGELFF.